What follows describes a single TCR beta chain. The CDR3 covers 11 residues. The V end lost 5 bases, the J end lost 4 bases, and 6 bases lay between the germline ends. CDR1 SGHAT and CDR2 FQDESV come from the germline V gene (reference sequence). This record comes from a study of technical replicates of blood from a handful of donors. Data came from immunoSEQ multiplex PCR; TCRdb stores just in-frame clones and leaves some out. Among approximately 78,000 clones listed, about nine tenths were seen once. This clonotype was sampled from a human donor in good health. The chain uses TRBV11-1 and TRBJ2-7; the D is unclear. Sequencing was done on a sample of T cells isolated from PBMCs. Here the CDR3 DNA reads TGTGCCAGCAGCCAAAATTACGAGCAGTACTTC. It translates to CASSQNYEQYF.